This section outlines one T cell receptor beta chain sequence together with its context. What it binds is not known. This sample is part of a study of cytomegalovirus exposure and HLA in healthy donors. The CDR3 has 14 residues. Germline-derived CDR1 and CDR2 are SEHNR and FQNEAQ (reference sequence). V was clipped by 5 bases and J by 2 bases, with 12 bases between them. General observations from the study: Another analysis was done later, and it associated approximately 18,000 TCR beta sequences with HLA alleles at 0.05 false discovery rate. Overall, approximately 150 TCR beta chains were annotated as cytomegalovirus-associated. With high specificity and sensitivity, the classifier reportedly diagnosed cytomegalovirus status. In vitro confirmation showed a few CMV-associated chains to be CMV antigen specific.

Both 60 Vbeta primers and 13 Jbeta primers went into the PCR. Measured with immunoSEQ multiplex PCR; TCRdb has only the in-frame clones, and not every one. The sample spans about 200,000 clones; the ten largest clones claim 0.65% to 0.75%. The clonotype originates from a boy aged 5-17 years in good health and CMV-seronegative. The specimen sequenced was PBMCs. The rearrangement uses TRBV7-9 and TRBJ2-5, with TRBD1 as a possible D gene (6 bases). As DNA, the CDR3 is TGTGCCAGCAGCGGAATACAGGGACAAGAGACCCAGTACTTC. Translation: CASSGIQGQETQYF.